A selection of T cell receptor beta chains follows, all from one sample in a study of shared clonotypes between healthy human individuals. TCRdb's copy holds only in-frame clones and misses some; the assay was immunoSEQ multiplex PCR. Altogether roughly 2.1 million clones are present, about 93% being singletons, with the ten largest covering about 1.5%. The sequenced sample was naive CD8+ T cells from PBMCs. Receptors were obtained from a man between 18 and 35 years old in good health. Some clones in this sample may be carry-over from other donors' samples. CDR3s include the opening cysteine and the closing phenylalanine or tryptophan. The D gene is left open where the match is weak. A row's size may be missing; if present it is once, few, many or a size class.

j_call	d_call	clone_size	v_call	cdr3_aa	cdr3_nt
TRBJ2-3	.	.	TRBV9	CASSVGGESTDTQYF	TGTGCCAGCAGCGTAGGGGGGGAGAGCACAGATACGCAGTATTTT
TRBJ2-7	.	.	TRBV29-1	CSAAEGVEQYF	TGCAGCGCTGCTGAAGGAGTGGAGCAGTACTTC
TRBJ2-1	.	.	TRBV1	CTSSQGRPGYNEQFF	TGCACCAGCAGCCAGGGAAGACCCGGCTACAATGAGCAGTTCTTC
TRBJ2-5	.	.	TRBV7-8	CASSPTVLGSGETQYF	TGTGCCAGCAGCCCGACCGTTCTGGGTTCGGGAGAGACCCAGTACTTC
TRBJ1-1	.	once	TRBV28	CAYRGENTEAFF	TGCGCTTATCGGGGGGAGAACACTGAAGCTTTCTTT
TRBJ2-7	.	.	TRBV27	CASSLDLTGWEQYF	TGTGCCAGCAGTTTGGACCTGACAGGCTGGGAGCAGTACTTC
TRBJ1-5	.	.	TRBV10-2	CASSDGYNQPQHF	TGCGCCAGCAGTGACGGCTACAATCAGCCCCAGCATTTT
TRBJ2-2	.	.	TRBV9	CASSPFRANTGELFF	TGTGCCAGCAGCCCCTTTAGGGCCAACACCGGGGAGCTGTTTTTT
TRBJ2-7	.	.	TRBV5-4	CASSPGPVSYEQYF	TGTGCCAGCAGCCCGGGTCCGGTCTCCTACGAGCAGTACTTC
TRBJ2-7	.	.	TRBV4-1	CASSQEGGRDFYEQYF	TGCGCCAGCAGCCAAGAAGGCGGACGGGACTTCTACGAGCAGTACTTC
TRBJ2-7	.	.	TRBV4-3	CASSQDRSGSYEQYF	TGCGCCAGCAGCCAAGACCGGAGCGGATCCTACGAGCAGTACTTC
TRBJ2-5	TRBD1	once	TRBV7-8	CASSLPGQGQETQYF	TGTGCCAGCAGCTTACCGGGACAGGGGCAAGAGACCCAGTACTTC
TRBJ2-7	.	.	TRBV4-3	CASSQARDYEQYF	TGCGCCAGCAGCCAAGCGAGGGATTACGAGCAGTACTTC
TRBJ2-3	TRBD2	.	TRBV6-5	CASSRIAGGVDTQYF	TGTGCCAGCAGTCGAATAGCGGGAGGGGTAGATACGCAGTATTTT
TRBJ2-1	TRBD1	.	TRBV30	CAWTYYPGGADQFF	TGTGCCTGGACTTATTACCCAGGGGGCGCTGACCAGTTCTTC
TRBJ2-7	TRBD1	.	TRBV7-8	CASSTRQGYYEQYF	TGTGCCAGCAGCACCAGACAGGGATACTACGAGCAGTACTTC
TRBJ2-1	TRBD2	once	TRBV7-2	CASSSRLAGVINEQFF	TGTGCCAGCAGCTCGCGACTAGCGGGAGTTATCAATGAGCAGTTCTTC
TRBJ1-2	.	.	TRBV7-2	CASSLVPSNRVYGYTF	TGTGCCAGCAGCTTAGTCCCCTCGAACAGGGTGTATGGCTACACCTTC
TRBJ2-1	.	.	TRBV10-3	CAISESGENEQFF	TGTGCCATCAGTGAGTCGGGGGAGAATGAGCAGTTCTTC
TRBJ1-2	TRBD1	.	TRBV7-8	CASSLVQGANLGGYTF	TGTGCCAGCAGCTTAGTGCAGGGGGCGAACTTGGGCGGCTACACCTTC
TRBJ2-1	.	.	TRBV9	CASRRDNYNEQFF	TGTGCCAGCAGGCGGGACAATTACAATGAGCAGTTCTTC
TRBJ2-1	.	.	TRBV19	CASSKGFYNEQFF	TGTGCCAGTAGTAAGGGATTCTACAATGAGCAGTTCTTC
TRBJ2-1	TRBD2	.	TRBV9	CASSGTSGYYNEQFF	TGTGCCAGCAGCGGGACTAGCGGGTACTACAATGAGCAGTTCTTC
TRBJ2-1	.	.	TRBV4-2	CASNPGGAPDEQFF	TGTGCCAGCAACCCCGGAGGGGCCCCCGATGAGCAGTTCTTC
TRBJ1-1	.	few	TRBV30	CAWRIGSGAFF	TGTGCCTGGAGGATAGGGTCAGGGGCTTTCTTT